Listed below are T cell receptor beta chains from one sample, sequenced in a study of cytomegalovirus exposure and HLA in healthy donors. Repertoires were generated with immunoSEQ multiplex PCR, while TCRdb's copy carries only in-frame clones and drops some. Among some 100,000 clones listed, about 85% were seen once. Sequenced material: PBMCs. The source is a man younger than 35 in good health and CMV-seropositive. CDR3s include the opening cysteine and the closing phenylalanine or tryptophan. Each record gives: CDR3 protein, CDR3 DNA, V gene, J gene, D gene, clone size. A D gene is named only where the DNA matches it firmly. The size entry is marked missing in some rows and otherwise reads once, few, many or a size class.

CDR3: CASSVKGGGLYEQYF; DNA: TGCGCCAGCAGCGTAAAGGGGGGAGGGCTCTACGAGCAGTACTTC; V: TRBV5-1; J: TRBJ2-7; D: NA; size: few
CDR3: CASRTSGGSYNEQFF; DNA: TGTGCCAGCAGAACCAGCGGGGGTTCCTACAATGAGCAGTTCTTC; V: TRBV5-6; J: TRBJ2-1; D: TRBD2; size: NA
CDR3: CASSPVEGAGYTF; DNA: TGTGCCAGCAGCCCGGTAGAAGGGGCTGGCTACACCTTC; V: TRBV7-2; J: TRBJ1-2; D: NA; size: NA
CDR3: CASSAKAEETQYF; DNA: TGTGCCAGCAGTGCCAAAGCGGAAGAGACCCAGTACTTC; V: TRBV6-5; J: TRBJ2-5; D: NA; size: NA
CDR3: CASKRGHDRNTEAFF; DNA: TGTGCCAGCAAGAGGGGGCATGATAGAAACACTGAAGCTTTCTTT; V: TRBV28; J: TRBJ1-1; D: TRBD1; size: NA
CDR3: CASNYRGAPNTGELFF; DNA: TGTGCCAGTAATTATCGTGGGGCCCCGAACACCGGGGAGCTGTTTTTT; V: TRBV19; J: TRBJ2-2; D: NA; size: NA
CDR3: CASGDRARTYEQYF; DNA: TGCGCCAGCGGGGACAGGGCTCGGACCTACGAGCAGTACTTC; V: TRBV10-2; J: TRBJ2-7; D: TRBD1; size: NA
CDR3: CASSDSGVAGGHEQFF; DNA: TGTGCCAGCAGTGACTCAGGAGTAGCGGGGGGCCATGAGCAGTTCTTC; V: TRBV6-4; J: TRBJ2-1; D: TRBD2; size: NA
CDR3: CASKAGTGTDTQYF; DNA: TGCGCCAGCAAGGCGGGAACGGGCACAGATACGCAGTATTTT; V: TRBV4-1; J: TRBJ2-3; D: NA; size: NA
CDR3: CASSYGGRLSGELFF; DNA: TGCGCCAGCAGCTATGGAGGGAGGCTATCCGGGGAGCTGTTTTTT; V: TRBV4-3; J: TRBJ2-2; D: NA; size: NA
CDR3: CASSVAGGNTGELFF; DNA: TGTGCCAGCAGCGTAGCGGGGGGGAACACCGGGGAGCTGTTTTTT; V: TRBV6-4; J: TRBJ2-2; D: TRBD2; size: NA